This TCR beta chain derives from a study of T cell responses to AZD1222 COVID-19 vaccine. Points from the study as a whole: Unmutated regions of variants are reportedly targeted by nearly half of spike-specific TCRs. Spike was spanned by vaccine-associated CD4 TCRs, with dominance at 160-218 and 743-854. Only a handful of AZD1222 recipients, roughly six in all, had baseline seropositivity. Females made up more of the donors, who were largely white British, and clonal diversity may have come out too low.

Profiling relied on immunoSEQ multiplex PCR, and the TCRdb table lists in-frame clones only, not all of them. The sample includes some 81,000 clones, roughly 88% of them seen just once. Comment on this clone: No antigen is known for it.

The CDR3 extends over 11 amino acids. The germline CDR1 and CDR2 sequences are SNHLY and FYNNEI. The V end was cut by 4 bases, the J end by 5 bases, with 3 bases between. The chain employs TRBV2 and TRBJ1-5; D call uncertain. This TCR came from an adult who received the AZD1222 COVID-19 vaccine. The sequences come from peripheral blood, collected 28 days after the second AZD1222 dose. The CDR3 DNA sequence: TGTGCCAGCAGTGCAGATCAGCCCCAGCATTTT. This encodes CASSADQPQHF. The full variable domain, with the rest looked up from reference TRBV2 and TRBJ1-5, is EPEVTQTPSHQVTQMGQEVILRCVPISNHLYFYWYRQILGQKVEFLVSFYNNEISEKSEIFDDQFSVERPDGSNFTLKIRSTKLEDSAMYFCASSADQPQHFGDGTRLSIL.